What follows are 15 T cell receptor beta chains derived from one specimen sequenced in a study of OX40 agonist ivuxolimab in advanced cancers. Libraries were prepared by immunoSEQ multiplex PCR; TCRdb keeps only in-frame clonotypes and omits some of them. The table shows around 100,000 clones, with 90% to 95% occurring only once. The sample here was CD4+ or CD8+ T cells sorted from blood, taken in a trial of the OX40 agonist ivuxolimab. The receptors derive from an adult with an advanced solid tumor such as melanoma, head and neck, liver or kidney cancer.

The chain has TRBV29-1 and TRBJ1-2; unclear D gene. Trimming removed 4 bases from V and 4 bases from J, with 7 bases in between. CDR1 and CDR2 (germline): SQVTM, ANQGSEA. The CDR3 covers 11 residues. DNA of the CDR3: TGCAGCGTTGCCAGTAGCTATGGCTACACCTTC. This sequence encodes CSVASSYGYTF.

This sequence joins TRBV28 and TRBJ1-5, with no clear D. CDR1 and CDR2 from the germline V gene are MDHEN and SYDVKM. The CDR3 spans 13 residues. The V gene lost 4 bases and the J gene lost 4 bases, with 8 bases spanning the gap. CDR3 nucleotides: TGTGCCAGCAGTTCGTGGCAGAATCAGCCCCAGCATTTT. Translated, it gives CASSSWQNQPQHF. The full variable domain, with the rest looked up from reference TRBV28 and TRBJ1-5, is DVKVTQSSRYLVKRTGEKVFLECVQDMDHENMFWYRQDPGLGLRLIYFSYDVKMKEKGDIPEGYSVSREKKERFSLILESASTNQTSMYLCASSSWQNQPQHFGDGTRLSIL.

CDR3 bases: TGTGCCAGCAGCGAGAACAGGGGACCCACAGATACGCAGTATTTT. Translation gives CASSENRGPTDTQYF. The rearrangement uses TRBV9 and TRBJ2-3, with 7 bases that match TRBD1. The CDR3 loop spans 15 amino acids. V trimming: 3 bases; J trimming: 2 bases; junction bases outside the gene matches: 6. The germline V gene has CDR1 SGDLS and CDR2 YYNGEE.

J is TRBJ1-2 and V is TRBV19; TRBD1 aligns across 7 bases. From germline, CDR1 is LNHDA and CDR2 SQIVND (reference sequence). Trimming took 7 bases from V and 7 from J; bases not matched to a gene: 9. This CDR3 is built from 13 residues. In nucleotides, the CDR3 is TGTGCCAGTACCCCTACGGCAGGGGGTGGCTACACCTTC. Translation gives CASTPTAGGGYTF.

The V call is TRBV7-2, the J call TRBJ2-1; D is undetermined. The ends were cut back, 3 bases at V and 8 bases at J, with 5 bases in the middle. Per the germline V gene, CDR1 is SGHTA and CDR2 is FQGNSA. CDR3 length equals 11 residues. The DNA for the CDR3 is TGTGCCAGCAGCTTTATCCATGAGCAGTTCTTC. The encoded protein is CASSFIHEQFF.

CDR3 nucleotide sequence: TGTGCCTGGAGTACGACTAGCGGGAAGGGGGAGCTGTTTTTT. This sequence encodes CAWSTTSGKGELFF. The chain uses TRBV30 and TRBJ2-2, with TRBD2 matching over 11 bases. Germline V gives CDR1 GTSNPN, CDR2 SVGIG (reference sequence). The CDR3 loop spans 14 amino acids. V gave up 2 bases and J gave up 8 bases; unmatched junction bases: 4.

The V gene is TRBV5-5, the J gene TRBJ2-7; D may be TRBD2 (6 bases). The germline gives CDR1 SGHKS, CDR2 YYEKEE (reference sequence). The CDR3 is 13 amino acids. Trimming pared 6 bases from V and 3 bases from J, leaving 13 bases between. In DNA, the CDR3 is TGTGCCAGCACCTCCCGGAGGGGCTACGAGCAGTACTTC. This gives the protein CASTSRRGYEQYF.

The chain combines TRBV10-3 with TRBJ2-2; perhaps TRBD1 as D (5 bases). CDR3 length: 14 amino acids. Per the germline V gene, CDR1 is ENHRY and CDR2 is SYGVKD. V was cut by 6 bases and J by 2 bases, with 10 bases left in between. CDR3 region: CAIRAGLNTGELFF. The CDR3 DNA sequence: TGTGCCATCAGGGCAGGGTTAAACACCGGGGAGCTGTTTTTT.

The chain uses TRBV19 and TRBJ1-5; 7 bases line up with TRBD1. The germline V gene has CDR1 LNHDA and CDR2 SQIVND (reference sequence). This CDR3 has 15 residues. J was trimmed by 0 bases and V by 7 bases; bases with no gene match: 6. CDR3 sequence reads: CASINRGDSNQPQHF. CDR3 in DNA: TGTGCCAGTATCAACAGGGGCGATAGCAATCAGCCCCAGCATTTT.

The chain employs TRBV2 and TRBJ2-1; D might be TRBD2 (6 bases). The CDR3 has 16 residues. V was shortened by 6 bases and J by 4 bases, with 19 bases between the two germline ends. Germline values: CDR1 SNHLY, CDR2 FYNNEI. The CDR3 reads CASSPPLAALYNEQFF. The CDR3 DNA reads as TGTGCCAGCAGCCCTCCCTTAGCGGCCCTTTACAATGAGCAGTTCTTC.

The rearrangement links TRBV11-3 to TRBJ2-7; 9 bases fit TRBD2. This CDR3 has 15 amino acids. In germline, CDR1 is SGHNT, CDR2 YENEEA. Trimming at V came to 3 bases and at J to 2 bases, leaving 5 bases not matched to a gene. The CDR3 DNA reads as TGTGCCAGCAGCTTTTTTAGCGGGAGTCCCTACGAGCAGTACTTC. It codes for CASSFFSGSPYEQYF.

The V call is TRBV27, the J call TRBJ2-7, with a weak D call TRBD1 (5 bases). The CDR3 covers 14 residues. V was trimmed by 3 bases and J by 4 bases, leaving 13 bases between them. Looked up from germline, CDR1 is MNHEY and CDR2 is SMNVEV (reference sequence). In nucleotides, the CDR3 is TGTGCCAGCAGTTTGAGCAGGGCGATATACGAGCAGTACTTC. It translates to CASSLSRAIYEQYF.

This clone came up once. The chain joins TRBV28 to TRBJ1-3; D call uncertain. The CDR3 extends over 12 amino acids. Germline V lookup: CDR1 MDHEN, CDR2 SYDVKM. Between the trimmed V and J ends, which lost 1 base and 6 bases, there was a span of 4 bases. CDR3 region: CASSLSLNTIYF. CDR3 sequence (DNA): TGTGCCAGCAGTTTATCCCTAAACACCATATATTTT.

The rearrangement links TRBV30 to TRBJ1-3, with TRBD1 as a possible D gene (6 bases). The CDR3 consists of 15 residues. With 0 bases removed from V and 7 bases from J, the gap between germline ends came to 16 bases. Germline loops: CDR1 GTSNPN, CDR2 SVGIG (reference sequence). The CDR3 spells CAWSVQGTVVNTIYF. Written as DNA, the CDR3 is TGTGCCTGGAGTGTACAGGGAACTGTGGTGAACACCATATATTTT. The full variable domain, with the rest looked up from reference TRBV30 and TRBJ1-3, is SQTIHQWPATLVQPVGSPLSLECTVEGTSNPNLYWYRQAAGRGLQLLFYSVGIGQISSEVPQNLSASRPQDRQFILSSKKLLLSDSGFYLCAWSVQGTVVNTIYFGEGSWLTVV.

The CDR3 sequence is CASSQGSSGGGGQETQYF. The CDR3 DNA reads TGTGCCAGCAGCCAAGGTTCGTCCGGGGGAGGGGGCCAAGAGACCCAGTACTTC. This chain uses TRBV4-2 with TRBJ2-5; D possibly corresponds to TRBD2 (7 bases). Trimming pared 1 base from V and 1 base from J, leaving 19 bases between. The CDR3 consists of 18 residues. In germline, CDR1 is LGHNA, CDR2 YNFKEQ.